The source of this T cell receptor beta chain is a study of fetal regulatory T cell absence and autoimmunity. As to this clone: Its antigen is unidentified.

Repertoires were generated with immunoSEQ multiplex PCR, while TCRdb's copy carries only in-frame clones and drops some. This sample has some 87,000 clones, with roughly 78% found just once. The length of the CDR3 is 19 residues. J gave up 3 bases and V 2 bases, and 12 bases lay outside the gene matches. Germline V lookup: CDR1 MNHEY, CDR2 SMNVEV (reference sequence). Notes on the study in general: In IPEX syndrome, oligoclonal enrichment was read as supporting prenatal antigen-driven autoimmunity in the pancreas.

The source material was pancreas tissue. This chain connects TRBV27 to TRBJ2-1; 11 bases agree with TRBD2. This clonotype was obtained from a male donor with IPEX syndrome. CDR3 sequence: CASSLRDPLAGGVYNEQFF. In DNA, the CDR3 is TGTGCCAGCAGTTTAAGGGACCCCTTAGCGGGGGGGGTCTACAATGAGCAGTTCTTC.